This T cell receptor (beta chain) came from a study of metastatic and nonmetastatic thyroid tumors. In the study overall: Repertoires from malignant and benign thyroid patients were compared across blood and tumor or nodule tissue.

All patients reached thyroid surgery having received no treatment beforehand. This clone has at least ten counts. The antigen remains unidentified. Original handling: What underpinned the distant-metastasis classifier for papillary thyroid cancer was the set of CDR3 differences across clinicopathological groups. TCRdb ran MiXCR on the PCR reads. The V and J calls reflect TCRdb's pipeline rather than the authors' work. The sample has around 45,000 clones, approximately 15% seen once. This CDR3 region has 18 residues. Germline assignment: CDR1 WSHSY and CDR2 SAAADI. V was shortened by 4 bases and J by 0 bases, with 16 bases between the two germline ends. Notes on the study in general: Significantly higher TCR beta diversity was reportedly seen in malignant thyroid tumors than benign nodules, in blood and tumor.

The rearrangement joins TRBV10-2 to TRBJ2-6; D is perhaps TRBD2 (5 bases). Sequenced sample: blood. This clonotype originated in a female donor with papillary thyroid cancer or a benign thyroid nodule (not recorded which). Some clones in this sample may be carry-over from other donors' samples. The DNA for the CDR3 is TGCGCCAGCAGTGTAGCCGGACTTCACTACTCTGGGGCCAACGTCCTGACTTTC. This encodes CASSVAGLHYSGANVLTF.